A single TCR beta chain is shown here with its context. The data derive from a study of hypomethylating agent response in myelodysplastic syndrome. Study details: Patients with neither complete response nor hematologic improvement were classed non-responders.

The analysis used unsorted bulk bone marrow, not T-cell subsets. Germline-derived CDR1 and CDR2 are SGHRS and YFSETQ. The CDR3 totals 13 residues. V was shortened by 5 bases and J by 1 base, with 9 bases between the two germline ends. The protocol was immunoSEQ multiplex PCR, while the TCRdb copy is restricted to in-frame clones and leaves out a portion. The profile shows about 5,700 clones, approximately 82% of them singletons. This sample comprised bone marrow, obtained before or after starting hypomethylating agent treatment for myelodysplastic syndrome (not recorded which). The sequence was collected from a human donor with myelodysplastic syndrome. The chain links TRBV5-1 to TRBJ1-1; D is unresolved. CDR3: CASSLNRNTEAFF. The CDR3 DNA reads TGCGCCAGCAGTTTGAACAGGAACACTGAAGCTTTCTTT. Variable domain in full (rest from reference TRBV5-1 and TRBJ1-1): KAGVTQTPRYLIKTRGQQVTLSCSPISGHRSVSWYQQTPGQGLQFLFEYFSETQRNKGNFPGRFSGRQFSNSRSEMNVSTLELGDSALYLCASSLNRNTEAFFGQGTRLTVV.